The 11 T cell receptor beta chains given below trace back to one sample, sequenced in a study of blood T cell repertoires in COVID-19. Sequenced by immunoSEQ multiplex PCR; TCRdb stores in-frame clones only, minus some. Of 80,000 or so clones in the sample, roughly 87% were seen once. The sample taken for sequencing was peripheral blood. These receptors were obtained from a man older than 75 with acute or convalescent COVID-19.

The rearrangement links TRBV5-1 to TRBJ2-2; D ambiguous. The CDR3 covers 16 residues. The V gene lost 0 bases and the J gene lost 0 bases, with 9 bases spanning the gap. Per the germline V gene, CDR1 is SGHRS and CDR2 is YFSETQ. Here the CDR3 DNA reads TGCGCCAGCAGCTTGGCCGAAACAACGAACACCGGGGAGCTGTTTTTT. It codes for CASSLAETTNTGELFF. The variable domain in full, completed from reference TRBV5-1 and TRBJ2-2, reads KAGVTQTPRYLIKTRGQQVTLSCSPISGHRSVSWYQQTPGQGLQFLFEYFSETQRNKGNFPGRFSGRQFSNSRSEMNVSTLELGDSALYLCASSLAETTNTGELFFGEGSRLTVL.

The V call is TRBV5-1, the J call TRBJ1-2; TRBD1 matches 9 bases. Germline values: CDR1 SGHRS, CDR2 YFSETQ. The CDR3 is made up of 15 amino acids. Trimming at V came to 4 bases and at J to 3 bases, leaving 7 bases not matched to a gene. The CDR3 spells CASSLTGGSDYGYTF. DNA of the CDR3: TGCGCCAGCAGCCTTACAGGGGGCAGTGACTATGGCTACACCTTC.

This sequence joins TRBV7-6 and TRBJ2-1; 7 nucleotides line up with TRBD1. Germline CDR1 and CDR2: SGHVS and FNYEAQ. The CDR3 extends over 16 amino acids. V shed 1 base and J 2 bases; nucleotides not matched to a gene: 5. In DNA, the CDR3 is TGTGCCAGCAGCTTAGGTGGGGGACAGCCCTACAATGAGCAGTTCTTC. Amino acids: CASSLGGGQPYNEQFF.

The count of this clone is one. The CDR3 loop reads CASSVAGLALNEQFF. Here the CDR3 DNA reads TGTGCCAGCAGCGTAGCAGGACTAGCCCTAAATGAGCAGTTCTTC. The chain links TRBV9 to TRBJ2-1; 8 bases are a match to TRBD2. The CDR3 consists of 15 residues. In germline, CDR1 is SGDLS, CDR2 YYNGEE. V was pared by 0 bases and J by 7 bases, with 6 bases of the junction left unmatched.

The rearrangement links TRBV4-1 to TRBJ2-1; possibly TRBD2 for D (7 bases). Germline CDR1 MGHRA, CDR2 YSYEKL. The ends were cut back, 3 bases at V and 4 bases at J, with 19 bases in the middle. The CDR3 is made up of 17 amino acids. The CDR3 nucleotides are TGCGCCAGCAGCCAGTTGCCAGGGGAGGGCCCTTACAATGAGCAGTTCTTC. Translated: CASSQLPGEGPYNEQFF.

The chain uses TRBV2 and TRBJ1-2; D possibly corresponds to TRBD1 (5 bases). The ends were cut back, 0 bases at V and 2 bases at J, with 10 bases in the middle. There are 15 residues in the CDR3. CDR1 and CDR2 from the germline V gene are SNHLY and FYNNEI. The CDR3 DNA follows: TGTGCCAGCAGTGAAGCGCTTGGGGGGAACTATGGCTACACCTTC. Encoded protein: CASSEALGGNYGYTF. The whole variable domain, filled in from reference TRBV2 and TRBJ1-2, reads EPEVTQTPSHQVTQMGQEVILRCVPISNHLYFYWYRQILGQKVEFLVSFYNNEISEKSEIFDDQFSVERPDGSNFTLKIRSTKLEDSAMYFCASSEALGGNYGYTFGSGTRLTVV.

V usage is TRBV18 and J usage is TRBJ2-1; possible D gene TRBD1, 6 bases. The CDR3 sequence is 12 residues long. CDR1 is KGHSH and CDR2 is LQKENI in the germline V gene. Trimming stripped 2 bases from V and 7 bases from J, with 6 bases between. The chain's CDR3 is CASSPTGNEQFF. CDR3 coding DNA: TGTGCCAGCTCACCAACAGGGAATGAGCAGTTCTTC.

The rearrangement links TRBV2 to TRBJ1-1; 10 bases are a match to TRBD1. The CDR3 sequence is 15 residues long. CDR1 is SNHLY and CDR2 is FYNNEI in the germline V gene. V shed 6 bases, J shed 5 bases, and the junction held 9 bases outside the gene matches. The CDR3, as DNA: TGTGCCAGCAGCGACAGGGGGCGAATGGGGACTGAAGCTTTCTTT. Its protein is CASSDRGRMGTEAFF.

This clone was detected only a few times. The CDR3 reads CASSPSGSAYEQYF. Here the CDR3 DNA reads TGTGCCAGCAGTCCAAGCGGTTCCGCCTACGAGCAGTACTTC. The chain is built from TRBV7-3 and TRBJ2-7; a possible D gene is TRBD2 (5 bases). V was trimmed by 6 bases and J by 2 bases, leaving 14 bases between them. CDR3 length: 14 amino acids. Germline V gene data show CDR1 as SGHTA and CDR2 as FQGTGA.

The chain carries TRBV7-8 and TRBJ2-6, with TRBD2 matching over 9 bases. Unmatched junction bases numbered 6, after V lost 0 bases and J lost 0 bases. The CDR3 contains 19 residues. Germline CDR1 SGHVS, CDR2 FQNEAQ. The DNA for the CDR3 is TGTGCCAGCAGCTTAGCGGCGCGCGGGGGGGCCTCTGGGGCCAACGTCCTGACTTTC. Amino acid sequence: CASSLAARGGASGANVLTF. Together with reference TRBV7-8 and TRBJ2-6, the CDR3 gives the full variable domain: GAGVSQSPRYKVAKRGQDVALRCDPISGHVSLFWYQQALGQGPEFLTYFQNEAQLDKSGLPSDRFFAERPEGSVSTLKIQRTQQEDSAVYLCASSLAARGGASGANVLTFGAGSRLTVL.

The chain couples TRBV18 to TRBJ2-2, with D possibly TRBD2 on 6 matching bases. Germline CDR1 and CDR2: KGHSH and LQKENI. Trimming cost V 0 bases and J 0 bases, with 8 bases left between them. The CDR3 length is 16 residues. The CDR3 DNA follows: TGTGCCAGCTCACCACCGGGGGGTCCGAACACCGGGGAGCTGTTTTTT. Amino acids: CASSPPGGPNTGELFF.